This passage covers 26 T cell receptor beta chains from one sample sequenced in a study of cytomegalovirus exposure and HLA in healthy donors. PCR employed 60 Vbeta and 13 Jbeta primers. Clones were read by immunoSEQ multiplex PCR, and TCRdb kept only the in-frame ones, dropping some. Of 70,000 to 80,000 clones in the sample, around 80% were seen once. Sequenced material: PBMCs. The source is a man between 18 and 29 years old in good health and CMV-seronegative.

The chain joins TRBV4-3 to TRBJ2-7; 7 positions match TRBD1. The germline V gene has CDR1 LGHNA and CDR2 YSLEER. This CDR3 is built from 15 residues. V was pared by 0 bases and J by 3 bases, with 5 bases of the junction left unmatched. This CDR3 is CASSQDGTANYEQYF. In nucleotides, the CDR3 is TGCGCCAGCAGCCAAGACGGGACAGCTAACTACGAGCAGTACTTC.

The DNA for the CDR3 is TGTGCTAGTGGTTTAGGGGACACTGAAGCTTTCTTT. Its translation: CASGLGDTEAFF. V usage is TRBV12-5 and J usage is TRBJ1-1; D possibly corresponds to TRBD1 (5 bases). The germline gives CDR1 LGHNT, CDR2 FRNRAP. Trimming took off 3 bases at V and 3 bases at J, with 5 bases between the two ends. The CDR3 extends over 12 amino acids.

The gene calls are TRBV7-3 and TRBJ2-2; maybe TRBD2 (6 bases). Germline lookup yields CDR1 SGHTA and CDR2 FQGTGA. The CDR3 is made up of 16 amino acids. The V and J ends lost 5 bases and 0 bases respectively, with 13 bases between them. The CDR3 here is CASSPRSGPNTGELFF. CDR3 nucleotide sequence: TGTGCCAGCAGCCCACGGAGCGGGCCGAACACCGGGGAGCTGTTTTTT.

This clone has only a few counts. This chain links TRBV11-3 with TRBJ2-1; 9 bases agree with TRBD1. CDR3 length equals 17 residues. Germline V CDR1 and CDR2: SGHNT, YENEEA. J gave up 1 base and V 5 bases, and 9 bases lay outside the gene matches. CDR3 nucleotide sequence: TGTGCCAGCAGCCTAGGACAGGGGAATAGGTCCTACAATGAGCAGTTCTTC. This translates into CASSLGQGNRSYNEQFF.

The rearrangement joins TRBV6-5 to TRBJ1-1; 8 bases line up with TRBD1. Germline CDR1 and CDR2: MNHEY and SVGAGI. Trimming at V came to 5 bases and at J to 8 bases, leaving 4 bases not matched to a gene. The CDR3 loop spans 12 amino acids. The CDR3 protein is CASSERTGEAFF. In DNA, the CDR3 is TGTGCCAGCAGTGAAAGGACAGGGGAAGCTTTCTTT.

The V gene is TRBV19, the J gene TRBJ1-2; 10 bases fit TRBD1. CDR3 length: 15 residues. Germline assignment: CDR1 LNHDA and CDR2 SQIVND (reference sequence). Trimming removed 7 bases from V and 7 bases from J; junction bases left unmatched: 12. CDR3 in amino acids: CASNPPPGTGAGYTF. The CDR3 bases are TGTGCCAGTAATCCCCCCCCCGGGACAGGGGCTGGCTACACCTTC.

The J gene is TRBJ1-5, the V gene TRBV5-6; a weak D match, TRBD1 (5 bases). The CDR3 has 12 residues. V lost 5 bases, J lost 5 bases, and 8 bases lay in between. CDR1 is SGHDT and CDR2 is YYEEEE in the germline V gene. The CDR3 reads CASRGPDQPQHF. CDR3 sequence (DNA): TGTGCCAGCAGGGGGCCGGATCAGCCCCAGCATTTT. Looking up the rest from reference TRBV5-6 and TRBJ1-5 gives the full variable domain: DAGVTQSPTHLIKTRGQQVTLRCSPKSGHDTVSWYQQALGQGPQFIFQYYEEEERQRGNFPDRFSGHQFPNYSSELNVNALLLGDSALYLCASRGPDQPQHFGDGTRLSIL.

V usage is TRBV18 and J usage is TRBJ2-1, with 9 positions matching TRBD2. Germline loops: CDR1 KGHSH, CDR2 LQKENI. The CDR3 length is 15 residues. V gave up 8 bases and J gave up 7 bases; unmatched junction bases: 12. CDR3 residues: CASITSGGMDNEQFF. The CDR3 DNA follows: TGTGCCAGCATCACAAGCGGGGGGATGGATAATGAGCAGTTCTTC.

The gene calls are TRBV7-6 and TRBJ2-3; D is perhaps TRBD1 (6 bases). Germline values: CDR1 SGHVS, CDR2 FNYEAQ. The CDR3 spans 16 residues. V shed 6 bases and J shed 3 bases, with 19 bases lying between them. CDR3 coding DNA: TGTGCCAGCAGTTCAGGGGTCGGAGTTGGGACAGATACGCAGTATTTT. It codes for CASSSGVGVGTDTQYF.

This chain connects TRBV10-3 to TRBJ2-7; 7 bases are a match to TRBD1. CDR1 and CDR2 (germline): ENHRY, SYGVKD. V dropped 6 bases and J dropped 1; count of bases not matched to a gene: 6. The CDR3 has 14 residues. This chain's CDR3 is CAISPTGQSYEQYF. CDR3 DNA sequence: TGTGCCATCAGCCCGACGGGACAGTCCTACGAGCAGTACTTC.

Ten or more counts support this clone. This chain uses TRBV4-2 with TRBJ1-2; 7 positions agree with TRBD1. Germline trimming cut 1 base from V and 6 bases from J; bases unmatched to any gene: 5. Germline loops: CDR1 LGHNA, CDR2 YNFKEQ. CDR3 length: 14 residues. CDR3 loop: CASSQVIDRDGYTF. Written as DNA, the CDR3 is TGTGCCAGCAGCCAAGTTATTGACAGGGATGGCTACACCTTC.

The V gene is TRBV28, the J gene TRBJ2-7, with 10 bases identical to TRBD1. Germline CDR1 is MDHEN and CDR2 is SYDVKM. There are 14 residues in the CDR3. J lost 4 bases, V lost 5 bases, and 5 bases had no gene match. In nucleotides, the CDR3 is TGTGCCAGCAGTGCCACGGGACAGGGGTACGAGCAGTACTTC. Protein: CASSATGQGYEQYF.

The chain carries TRBV6-5 and TRBJ1-1; D not certain. V lost 6 bases, J lost 4 bases, and 9 bases lay in between. CDR3 length equals 12 residues. Looked up from germline, CDR1 is MNHEY and CDR2 is SVGAGI. The CDR3 is CASRRGLTEAFF. The DNA for the CDR3 is TGTGCCAGCAGGCGAGGGCTCACTGAAGCTTTCTTT.

The rearrangement joins TRBV27 to TRBJ2-3, with 7 bases that match TRBD2. Trimming cost V 5 bases and J 0 bases; bases outside gene matches: 8. Germline V lookup: CDR1 MNHEY, CDR2 SMNVEV (reference sequence). The CDR3 runs 16 residues. The CDR3: CASSPWGGPSTDTQYF. CDR3 nucleotides: TGTGCCAGCAGTCCTTGGGGAGGGCCTAGCACAGATACGCAGTATTTT.

The chain couples TRBV28 to TRBJ1-5; D is perhaps TRBD1 (6 bases). The CDR3 extends over 18 amino acids. Per germline, CDR1 MDHEN and CDR2 SYDVKM. Trimming stripped 3 bases from V and 3 bases from J, with 21 bases between. This CDR3 reads CASSFSFLGHTLNQPQHF. The CDR3, as DNA: TGTGCCAGCAGTTTTTCTTTCCTGGGACATACTCTCAATCAGCCCCAGCATTTT.

V and J are TRBV7-2 and TRBJ1-2; D gene unclear. Looked up from germline, CDR1 is SGHTA and CDR2 is FQGNSA. Trimming stripped 4 bases from V and 7 bases from J, with 28 bases between. This CDR3 comprises 18 residues. As DNA, the CDR3 is TGTGCCAGCAGCTCCCGTAATAGAGCCCTGGGCCCATCCTTTGGCTACACCTTC. Encoded protein: CASSSRNRALGPSFGYTF.

CDR3: CASSVSQGAEAFF. The CDR3, as DNA: TGTGCCAGCAGCGTATCCCAGGGGGCTGAAGCTTTCTTT. This rearrangement joins TRBV9 to TRBJ1-1; 7 nucleotides match TRBD1. The CDR3 contains 13 residues. CDR1 and CDR2 (germline): SGDLS, YYNGEE. V shed 1 base and J 6 bases; nucleotides not matched to a gene: 3.

This chain uses TRBV5-1 with TRBJ2-7; D possibly corresponds to TRBD2 (6 bases). V was shortened by 0 bases and J by 7 bases, with 20 bases between the two germline ends. Germline V lookup: CDR1 SGHRS, CDR2 YFSETQ. CDR3 length: 16 amino acids. The CDR3 is CASSLAGVEYLGEQYF. Written as DNA, the CDR3 is TGCGCCAGCAGCTTGGCGGGGGTGGAATACCTTGGAGAGCAGTACTTC.

V and J are TRBV21-1 and TRBJ1-1. TRBV21-1 is a pseudogene. CDR3 length: 17 amino acids. CDR3 nucleotide sequence: TGTGCCAGCAGCAAAGGTCGGCAGAGCGAAATGAACACTGAAGCTTTCTTT. This codes for CASSKGRQSEMNTEAFF.

V gene TRBV5-1 combines with J gene TRBJ1-1, with 8 bases that match TRBD1. This CDR3 has 19 residues. Per the germline V gene, CDR1 is SGHRS and CDR2 is YFSETQ. The junction had 20 bases not matched to a gene; V was cut back by 3 bases and J by 4 bases. The CDR3 DNA reads TGCGCCAGCAGCTCCAGGACAGGGAGGGTACAGGCGGCCGGCACTGAAGCTTTCTTT. It encodes CASSSRTGRVQAAGTEAFF.

The genes are TRBV5-1 and TRBJ2-1; the D gene is possibly TRBD2 (6 bases). Germline V lookup: CDR1 SGHRS, CDR2 YFSETQ. The CDR3 length is 16 residues. The ends were cut back, 0 bases at V and 9 bases at J, with 19 bases in the middle. Here the CDR3 DNA reads TGCGCCAGCAGCTTGGCGGAGCGCCGGGAGTTGGGTGAGCAGTTCTTC. Amino acids: CASSLAERRELGEQFF.

About this clone: One end of the junction does not line up with germline, which may come from a read error. This rearrangement joins TRBV27 to TRBJ1-4; possible D gene TRBD1, 5 bases. Germline loops: CDR1 MNHEY, CDR2 SMNVEV (reference sequence). The CDR3 is 18 amino acids. CDR3 coding DNA: TGTGCCATCAGTAGCTATACTGAGCCCGACAGAGCCAATGAAAAACTGTTTTTT. Translating it yields CAISSYTEPDRANEKLFF. The full variable domain, in which reference TRBV27 and TRBJ1-4 provide the parts outside the CDR3, is EAQVTQNPRYLITVTGKKLTVTCSQNMNHEYMSWYRQDPGLGLRQIYYSMNVEVTDKGDVPEGYKVSRKEKRNFPLILESPSPNQTSLYFCAISSYTEPDRANEKLFFGSGTQLSVL.

This chain links TRBV6-1 with TRBJ1-1; 9 nucleotides match TRBD1. CDR1 and CDR2 from the germline V gene are MNHNS and SASEGT. The CDR3 has 15 amino acids. V was pared by 2 bases and J by 4 bases, with 5 bases of the junction left unmatched. The CDR3 coding sequence is TGTGCCAGCAGTGAAACAGGGGGCTTGGGCACTGAAGCTTTCTTT. It codes for CASSETGGLGTEAFF.

This clone was found once. J is TRBJ1-1 and V is TRBV7-6; 7 bases agree with TRBD1. This CDR3 has 14 residues. With V trimmed by 2 bases and J by 1 base, 1 base remained unmatched. Germline CDR1 SGHVS, CDR2 FNYEAQ. CDR3 DNA sequence: TGTGCCAGCAGCTTAAGGGGGCCGAACACTGAAGCTTTCTTT. This codes for CASSLRGPNTEAFF.

The chain recombines TRBV6-5 with TRBJ1-2; 8 bases match TRBD1. Trimming at V came to 7 bases and at J to 0 bases, leaving 4 bases not matched to a gene. Germline CDR1 reads MNHEY; CDR2 reads SVGAGI. The CDR3 is made up of 14 amino acids. The DNA of the CDR3 is TGTGCCAGCACCTGGACAGGGACTAACTATGGCTACACCTTC. Amino acid sequence: CASTWTGTNYGYTF.

The chain recombines TRBV5-4 with TRBJ1-1, with a tentative D call TRBD1 (5 bases). Trimming stripped 1 base from V and 1 base from J, with 11 bases between. From germline, CDR1 is SGHNT and CDR2 YYREEE (reference sequence). The CDR3 consists of 15 residues. The CDR3 DNA reads TGTGCCAGCAGCTTGAAGGCAGGGAAGAACACTGAAGCTTTCTTT. It yields the protein CASSLKAGKNTEAFF. Full variable domain (missing parts from reference TRBV5-4 and TRBJ1-1): ETGVTQSPTHLIKTRGQQVTLRCSSQSGHNTVSWYQQALGQGPQFIFQYYREEENGRGNFPPRFSGLQFPNYSSELNVNALELDDSALYLCASSLKAGKNTEAFFGQGTRLTVV.